The clone carrying this T cell receptor beta chain showed up just a few times. This CDR3 has 16 amino acids. With 4 bases removed from V and 0 bases from J, the gap between germline ends came to 13 bases. Germline CDR1 reads MNHEY; CDR2 reads SVGAGI. The sample belongs to a study of lymphopenia after photon versus proton radiotherapy. This table comes from immunoSEQ multiplex PCR, and its TCRdb copy is limited to in-frame clones, with some not included. The top ten hold 9.5% to 15% of the sample, which has around 64,000 clones, around 90% seen once. The specimen was peripheral blood, collected from a patient treated with proton-based radiotherapy. The receptor was isolated from a man older than 75 with esophageal cancer. The rearrangement uses TRBV6-5 and TRBJ1-5; D is unresolved. CDR3 sequence (DNA): TGTGCCAGCAGTTCCGACCCAAGGCGTAGCAATCAGCCCCAGCATTTT. Amino acids: CASSSDPRRSNQPQHF.